These 10 T cell receptor beta chains were all obtained from the same sample, sequenced in a study of T cell repertoires in cytomegalovirus infection. In TCRdb, the reads were re-called with MiXCR into one record per CDR3 protein. The table shows roughly 200,000 distinct CDR3 sequences, with roughly a sixth occurring only once. The sequenced sample was CD8+ T cells from PBMCs. These receptors all come from a human donor in good health (CMV status not recorded). Some clones in this sample may be carry-over from other donors' samples.

This clonotype was detected only a few times. The V and J genes are TRBV4-3 and TRBJ2-4, with D possibly being TRBD2 (6 bases). The CDR3 spans 15 residues. Trimming left V 4 bases short and J 5 bases short, with 15 bases between. Germline V gene data show CDR1 as LGHNA and CDR2 as YSLEER. The CDR3 is CASSLTPGVQNIQYF. CDR3 coding DNA: TGCGCCAGCAGCCTAACTCCGGGGGTCCAAAACATTCAGTACTTC.

The V call is TRBV6-6, the J call TRBJ2-7; 7 nucleotides line up with TRBD1. Germline trimming cut 2 bases from V and 1 base from J; bases unmatched to any gene: 11. Germline loops: CDR1 MNHNY, CDR2 SVGAGI (reference sequence). The CDR3 has 17 residues. For the CDR3, the DNA is TGTGCCAGCAGTTACACAGGGGTAGGCCTCATTTCCTACGAGCAGTACTTC. It encodes CASSYTGVGLISYEQYF.

This clonotype has just a few counts. The V gene is TRBV28, the J gene TRBJ1-6; the D gene is possibly TRBD1 (5 bases). The CDR3 loop spans 14 amino acids. V was shortened by 6 bases and J by 3 bases, with 9 bases between the two germline ends. From germline, CDR1 is MDHEN and CDR2 SYDVKM. DNA of the CDR3: TGTGCCAGCAGCAGACAGCTCTATAATTCACCCCTCCACTTT. Protein product: CASSRQLYNSPLHF. Full variable domain (outside the CDR3, taken from reference TRBV28 and TRBJ1-6): DVKVTQSSRYLVKRTGEKVFLECVQDMDHENMFWYRQDPGLGLRLIYFSYDVKMKEKGDIPEGYSVSREKKERFSLILESASTNQTSMYLCASSRQLYNSPLHFGNGTRLTVT.

This clonotype was seen only a few times. J is TRBJ1-2 and V is TRBV6-6; no firm D call. The germline V and J ends were trimmed by 0 bases and 8 bases, with 16 bases remaining between them. This CDR3 is 15 amino acids long. Germline CDR1 and CDR2: MNHNY and SVGAGI (reference sequence). DNA for the CDR3: TGTGCCAGCAGTTACTCGATTCGTGGGAGGAGAGGCTACACCTTC. It yields the protein CASSYSIRGRRGYTF.

This clonotype was recorded a few times. This chain connects TRBV10-3 to TRBJ1-6; the D is unclear. Germline-derived CDR1 and CDR2 are ENHRY and SYGVKD. The germline V and J ends were trimmed by 5 bases and 3 bases, with 14 bases remaining between them. The CDR3 is 16 amino acids. CDR3 region: CAISLTSSVYNSPLHF. In nucleotides, the CDR3 is TGTGCCATCAGTCTCACATCCTCGGTCTATAATTCACCCCTCCACTTT.

The chain uses TRBV7-8 and TRBJ2-7, with TRBD1 identical over 11 bases. CDR1 is SGHVS, CDR2 FQNEAQ, per germline. V lost 5 bases, J lost 3 bases, and 6 bases stayed unmatched. The CDR3 runs to 15 residues. CDR3 loop: CASSARDRGYYEQYF. CDR3 DNA sequence: TGTGCCAGCAGCGCCCGGGACAGGGGGTACTACGAGCAGTACTTC.

This clonotype has a handful of counts. The rearrangement links TRBV4-1 to TRBJ2-3, with 9 nucleotides matching TRBD2. Germline V CDR1 and CDR2: MGHRA, YSYEKL. This CDR3 contains 16 residues. V gave up 0 bases and J gave up 4 bases; unmatched junction bases: 5. In DNA form, the CDR3 reads TGCGCCAGCAGCCAAGAATTAGCGGGGGATTCAGATACGCAGTATTTT. It specifies CASSQELAGDSDTQYF.

The sample holds many counts of this clonotype. The chain links TRBV7-9 to TRBJ2-7; D not certain. Per the germline V gene, CDR1 is SEHNR and CDR2 is FQNEAQ (reference sequence). The CDR3 has 14 amino acids. V was clipped by 6 bases and J by 0 bases, with 12 bases between them. CDR3 loop: CASRAPGFSYEQYF. The CDR3 DNA reads TGTGCCAGCAGGGCCCCCGGGTTCTCCTACGAGCAGTACTTC.

The chain carries TRBV7-9 and TRBJ2-7; TRBD1 matches 7 bases. Germline assignment: CDR1 SEHNR and CDR2 FQNEAQ (reference sequence). V lost 4 bases and J lost 3; bases outside the gene matches: 12. This CDR3 has 16 residues. The CDR3: CASSSDRVPWDYEQYF. CDR3 sequence (DNA): TGTGCCAGCAGCTCTGACAGGGTTCCTTGGGACTACGAGCAGTACTTC.

This clonotype was observed a few times. CDR3 residues: CSVEYGGAYNEQFF. CDR3 in DNA: TGCAGCGTTGAATACGGGGGGGCCTACAATGAGCAGTTCTTC. This chain connects TRBV29-1 to TRBJ2-1, with 8 positions matching TRBD2. Trimming removed 2 bases from V and 2 bases from J; junction bases left unmatched: 2. Germline V lookup: CDR1 SQVTM, CDR2 ANQGSEA. CDR3 length: 14 residues.